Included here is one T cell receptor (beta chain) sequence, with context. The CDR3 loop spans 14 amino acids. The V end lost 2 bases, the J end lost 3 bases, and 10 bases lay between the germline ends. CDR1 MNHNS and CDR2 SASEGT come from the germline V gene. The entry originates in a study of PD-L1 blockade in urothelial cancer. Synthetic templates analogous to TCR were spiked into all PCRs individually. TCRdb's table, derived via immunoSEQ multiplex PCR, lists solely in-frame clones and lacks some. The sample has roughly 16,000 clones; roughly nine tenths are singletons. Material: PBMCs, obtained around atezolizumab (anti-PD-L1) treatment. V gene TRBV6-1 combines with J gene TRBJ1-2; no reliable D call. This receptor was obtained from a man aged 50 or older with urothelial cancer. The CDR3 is CASSERGGDYGYTF. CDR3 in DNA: TGTGCCAGCAGTGAACGAGGTGGCGACTATGGCTACACCTTC.